Listed below are T cell receptor beta chains from one sample, sequenced in a study of cytomegalovirus exposure and HLA in healthy donors. Clones were sequenced by immunoSEQ multiplex PCR, and TCRdb holds only the in-frame ones, with some missing. The profile shows fewer than 95,000 clones, about 84% of them singletons. The sequenced sample was PBMCs. These receptors were obtained from a man aged 18 to 30 in good health and CMV-seronegative. The CDR3 runs from the conserved cysteine through the conserved F or W. A D gene is named only where the DNA matches it firmly. A row's size may be missing; if present it is once, few, many or a size class.

clone_size,d_call,v_call,j_call,cdr3_aa,cdr3_nt
NA,NA,TRBV7-9,TRBJ1-1,CASSLFSENTEAFF,TGTGCCAGCAGCTTATTCTCAGAGAACACTGAAGCTTTCTTT
NA,NA,TRBV5-4,TRBJ1-2,CASSLGQVNYGYTF,TGTGCCAGCAGCTTGGGGCAGGTCAACTATGGCTACACCTTC
NA,TRBD2,TRBV5-1,TRBJ2-7,CASRPGEGSYEQYF,TGCGCCAGCAGACCCGGGGAGGGCTCCTACGAGCAGTACTTC
few,TRBD1,TRBV7-2,TRBJ1-2,CASSLQRQGGTYGYTF,TGTGCCAGCAGCTTACAGAGACAGGGAGGTACCTATGGCTACACCTTC
NA,TRBD1,TRBV7-8,TRBJ1-1,CASSFVKGASNTEAFF,TGTGCCAGCAGCTTCGTGAAGGGGGCCTCGAACACTGAAGCTTTCTTT
NA,TRBD1,TRBV13,TRBJ2-7,CASSLEGGQVEQYF,TGTGCCAGCAGCTTAGAAGGGGGCCAAGTGGAGCAGTACTTC
few,TRBD2,TRBV10-1,TRBJ2-5,CASSSGGAGVETQYF,TGCGCCAGCAGTTCGGGGGGAGCGGGGGTAGAGACCCAGTACTTC
NA,TRBD1,TRBV2,TRBJ1-6,CASIRRRDSANSPLHF,TGTGCCAGCATCCGAAGGAGGGACAGTGCTAATTCACCCCTCCACTTT
NA,NA,TRBV18,TRBJ2-7,CASSPIYGSYEQYF,TGTGCCAGCTCACCCATCTACGGCTCCTACGAGCAGTACTTC
NA,NA,TRBV6-5,TRBJ2-3,CASSYSGLTTDTQYF,TGTGCCAGCAGTTACTCGGGACTGACAACAGATACGCAGTATTTT
NA,TRBD1,TRBV9,TRBJ2-2,CASSQTGGQGHTGELFF,TGTGCCAGCAGCCAGACGGGGGGACAGGGTCACACCGGGGAGCTGTTTTTT
NA,TRBD2,TRBV5-4,TRBJ2-1,CASSPQRGGLVDEQFF,TGTGCCAGCAGCCCCCAGCGGGGGGGCCTGGTTGATGAGCAGTTCTTC
NA,TRBD1,TRBV9,TRBJ2-3,CASSVRDRVTRGRDTQYF,TGTGCCAGCAGCGTCCGGGACAGGGTGACCCGGGGGAGAGATACGCAGTATTTT
NA,TRBD1,TRBV5-5,TRBJ1-1,CASSTGTDHTEAFF,TGTGCCAGCAGCACAGGGACAGACCACACTGAAGCTTTCTTT
few,NA,TRBV13,TRBJ1-1,CASNGRSNTEAFF,TGTGCCAGCAATGGCAGATCGAACACTGAAGCTTTCTTT